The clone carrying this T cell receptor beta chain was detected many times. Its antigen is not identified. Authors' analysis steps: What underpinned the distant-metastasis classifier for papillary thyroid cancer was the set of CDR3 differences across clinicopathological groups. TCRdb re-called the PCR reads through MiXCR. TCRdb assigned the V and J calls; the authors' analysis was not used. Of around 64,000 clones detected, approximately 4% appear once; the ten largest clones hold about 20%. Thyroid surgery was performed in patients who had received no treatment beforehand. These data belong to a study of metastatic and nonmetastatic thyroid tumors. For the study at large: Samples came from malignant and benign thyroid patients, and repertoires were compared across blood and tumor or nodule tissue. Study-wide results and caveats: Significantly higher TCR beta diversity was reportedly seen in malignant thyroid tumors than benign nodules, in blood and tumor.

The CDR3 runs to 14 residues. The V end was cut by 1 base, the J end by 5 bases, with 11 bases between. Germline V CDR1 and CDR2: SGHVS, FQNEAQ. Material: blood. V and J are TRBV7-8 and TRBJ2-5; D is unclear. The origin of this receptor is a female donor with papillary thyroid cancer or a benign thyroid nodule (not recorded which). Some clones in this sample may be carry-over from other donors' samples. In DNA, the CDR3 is TGTGCCAGCAGCTTAGACCAGCCTGGGGAGACCCAGTACTTC. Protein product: CASSLDQPGETQYF.